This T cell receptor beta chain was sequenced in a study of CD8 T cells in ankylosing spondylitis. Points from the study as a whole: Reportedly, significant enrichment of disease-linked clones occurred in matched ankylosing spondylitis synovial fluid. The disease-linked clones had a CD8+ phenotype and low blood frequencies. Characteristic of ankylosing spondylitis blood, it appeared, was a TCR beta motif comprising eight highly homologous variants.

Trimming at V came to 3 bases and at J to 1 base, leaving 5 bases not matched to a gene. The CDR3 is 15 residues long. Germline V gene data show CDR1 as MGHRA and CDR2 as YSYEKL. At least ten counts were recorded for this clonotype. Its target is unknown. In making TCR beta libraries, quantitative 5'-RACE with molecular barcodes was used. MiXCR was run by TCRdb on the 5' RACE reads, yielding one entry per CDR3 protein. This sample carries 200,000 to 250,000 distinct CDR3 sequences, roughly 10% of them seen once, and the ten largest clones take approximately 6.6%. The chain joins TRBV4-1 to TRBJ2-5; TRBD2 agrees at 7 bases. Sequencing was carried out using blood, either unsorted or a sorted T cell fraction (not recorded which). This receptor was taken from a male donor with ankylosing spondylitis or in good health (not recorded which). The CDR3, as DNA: TGCGCCAGCAGCCACCCGGGACTACCCCAAGAGACCCAGTACTTC. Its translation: CASSHPGLPQETQYF.